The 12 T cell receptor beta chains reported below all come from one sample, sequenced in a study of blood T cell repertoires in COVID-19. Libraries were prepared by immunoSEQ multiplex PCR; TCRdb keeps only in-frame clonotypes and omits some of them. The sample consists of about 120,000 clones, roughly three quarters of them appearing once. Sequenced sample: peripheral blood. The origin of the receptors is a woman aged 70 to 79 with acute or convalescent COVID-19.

CDR3 in amino acids: CASSLAPGQNYEQYF. In DNA, the CDR3 is TGTGCCAGCAGCCTGGCTCCGGGTCAAAACTACGAGCAGTACTTC. The chain is built from TRBV5-8 and TRBJ2-7; D remains ambiguous. This CDR3 contains 15 residues. The germline V gene encodes CDR1 SGHTS and CDR2 YDEGEE. Trimming cost V 4 bases and J 3 bases, with 17 bases left between them.

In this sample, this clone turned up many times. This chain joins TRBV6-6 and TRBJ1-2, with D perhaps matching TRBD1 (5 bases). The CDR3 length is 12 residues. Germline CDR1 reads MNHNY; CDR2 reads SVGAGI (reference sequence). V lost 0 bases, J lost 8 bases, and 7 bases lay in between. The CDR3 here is CASSYSTVGYTF. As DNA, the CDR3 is TGTGCCAGCAGTTACTCGACAGTCGGCTACACCTTC.

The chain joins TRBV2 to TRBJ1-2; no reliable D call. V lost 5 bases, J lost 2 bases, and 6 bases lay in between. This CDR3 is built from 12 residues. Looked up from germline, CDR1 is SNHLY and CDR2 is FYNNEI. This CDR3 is CASSRENYGYTF. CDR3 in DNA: TGTGCCAGCAGTCGGGAGAACTATGGCTACACCTTC.

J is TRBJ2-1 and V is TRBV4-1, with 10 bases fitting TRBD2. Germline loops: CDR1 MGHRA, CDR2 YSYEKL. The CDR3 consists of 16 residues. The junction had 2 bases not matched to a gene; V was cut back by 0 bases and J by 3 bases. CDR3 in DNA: TGCGCCAGCAGCCAAGAGCTAGCGGGAGTCTACAATGAGCAGTTCTTC. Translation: CASSQELAGVYNEQFF.

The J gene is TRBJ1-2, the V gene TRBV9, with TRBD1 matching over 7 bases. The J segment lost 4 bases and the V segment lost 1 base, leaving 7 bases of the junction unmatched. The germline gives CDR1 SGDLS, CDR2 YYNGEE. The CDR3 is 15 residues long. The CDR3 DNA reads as TGTGCCAGCAGCGTAAGGGCCACAGGGGTCTATGGCTACACCTTC. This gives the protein CASSVRATGVYGYTF.

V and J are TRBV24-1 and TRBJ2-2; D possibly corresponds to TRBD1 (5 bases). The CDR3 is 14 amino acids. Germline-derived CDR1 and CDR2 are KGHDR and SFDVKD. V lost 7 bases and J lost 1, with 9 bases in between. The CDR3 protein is CATRDKGNTGELFF. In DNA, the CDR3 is TGTGCCACCAGGGACAAGGGGAACACCGGGGAGCTGTTTTTT.

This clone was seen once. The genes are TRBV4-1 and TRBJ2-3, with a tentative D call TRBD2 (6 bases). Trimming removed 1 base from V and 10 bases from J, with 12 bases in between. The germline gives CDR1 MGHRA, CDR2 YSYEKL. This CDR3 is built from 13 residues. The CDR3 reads CASSQGVLAAQYF. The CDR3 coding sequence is TGCGCCAGCAGCCAAGGTGTACTAGCCGCGCAGTATTTT.

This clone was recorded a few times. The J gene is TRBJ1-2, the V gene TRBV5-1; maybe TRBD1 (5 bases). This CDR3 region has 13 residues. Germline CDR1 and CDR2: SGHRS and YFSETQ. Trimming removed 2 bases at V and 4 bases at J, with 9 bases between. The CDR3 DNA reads TGCGCCAGCAGCTTTGGAACAGGCTATGGCTACACCTTC. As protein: CASSFGTGYGYTF.

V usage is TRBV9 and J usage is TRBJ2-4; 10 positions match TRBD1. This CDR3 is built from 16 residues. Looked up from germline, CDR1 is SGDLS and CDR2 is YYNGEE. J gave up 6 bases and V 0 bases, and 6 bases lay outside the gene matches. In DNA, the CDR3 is TGTGCCAGCAGCGTAGCCGGGACAGGGGACGGAAACATTCAGTACTTC. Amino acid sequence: CASSVAGTGDGNIQYF.

The CDR3 sequence: CASSLARTPLGTEAFF. CDR3 nucleotide sequence: TGTGCCAGCAGCTTAGCGCGGACTCCCCTGGGGACTGAAGCTTTCTTT. The chain is built from TRBV7-8 and TRBJ1-1; D not resolved. This CDR3 region has 16 residues. V was trimmed by 0 bases and J by 5 bases, leaving 16 bases between them. CDR1 SGHVS and CDR2 FQNEAQ come from the germline V gene.

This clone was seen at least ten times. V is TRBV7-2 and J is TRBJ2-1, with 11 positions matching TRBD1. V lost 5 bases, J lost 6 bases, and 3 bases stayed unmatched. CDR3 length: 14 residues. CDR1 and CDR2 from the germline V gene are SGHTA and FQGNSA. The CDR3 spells CASSEDRGPNEQFF. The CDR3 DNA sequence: TGTGCCAGCAGCGAGGACAGGGGGCCCAATGAGCAGTTCTTC.

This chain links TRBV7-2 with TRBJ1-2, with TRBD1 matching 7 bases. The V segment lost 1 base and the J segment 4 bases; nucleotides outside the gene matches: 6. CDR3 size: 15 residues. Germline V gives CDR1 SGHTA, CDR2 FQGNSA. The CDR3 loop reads CASSLGVTGAYGYTF. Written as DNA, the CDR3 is TGTGCCAGCAGCTTAGGGGTAACAGGGGCCTATGGCTACACCTTC.